Presented here are 4 T cell receptor beta chains from one specimen sequenced in a study of cytomegalovirus exposure and HLA in healthy donors. The PCR contained 60 Vbeta and 13 Jbeta primers. Libraries were prepared by immunoSEQ multiplex PCR; TCRdb keeps only in-frame clonotypes and omits some of them. This table has approximately 100,000 clones, roughly 78% appearing once. The sequenced sample consisted of PBMCs. The receptor source for this set is a woman aged 40 to 55 in good health and CMV-seronegative.

This clone was observed a handful of times. The same CDR3 arises from other DNA sequences in this sample as well. This chain links TRBV4-2 with TRBJ2-3, with 11 positions matching TRBD2. The CDR3 spans 16 residues. The V and J ends lost 0 bases and 3 bases, in that order; junction bases with no gene match: 2. Germline V lookup: CDR1 LGHNA, CDR2 YNFKEQ. CDR3 protein: CASSQDLAGGTDTQYF. In DNA, the CDR3 is TGTGCCAGCAGCCAAGACCTAGCGGGAGGAACAGATACGCAGTATTTT.

The chain joins TRBV11-2 to TRBJ2-7, with D possibly TRBD2 on 5 matching bases. V lost 1 base to trimming and J lost 0 bases, with 13 bases between them. The germline CDR1 and CDR2 sequences are SGHAT and FQNNGV. CDR3 length: 16 amino acids. The CDR3 DNA follows: TGTGCCAGCAGCTTAGGTTGGGGAGCTAGCTCCTACGAGCAGTACTTC. This translates into CASSLGWGASSYEQYF.

The rearrangement links TRBV4-3 to TRBJ2-4, with unresolved D. Trimming took off 1 base at V and 2 bases at J, with 9 bases between the two ends. Germline V gene data show CDR1 as LGHNA and CDR2 as YSLEER. The CDR3 is made up of 15 amino acids. The DNA for the CDR3 is TGCGCCAGCAGCCAAGCCGCACAATCCAAAAACATTCAGTACTTC. Protein: CASSQAAQSKNIQYF.

The table lists this clone with a few counts. The chain recombines TRBV28 with TRBJ2-7; TRBD1 matches 8 bases. Germline lookup yields CDR1 MDHEN and CDR2 SYDVKM. This CDR3 has 15 residues. The ends lost 7 bases at V and 2 bases at J; junction bases unmatched: 10. The CDR3 reads CASISGGAGPYEQYF. DNA for the CDR3: TGTGCCAGCATCTCAGGGGGCGCCGGCCCCTACGAGCAGTACTTC.